A single sample is the source of the 21 T cell receptor beta chains below, sequenced in a study of blood T cell repertoires in COVID-19. Libraries were prepared by immunoSEQ multiplex PCR; TCRdb keeps only in-frame clonotypes and omits some of them. The sample lists 290,000 or so clones, around 89% occurring once. Material for sequencing was PBMCs or T cells enriched from blood (not recorded which). The receptors were gathered from a woman under 30 with acute COVID-19.

J is TRBJ2-7 and V is TRBV28, with TRBD1 matching over 7 bases. The CDR3 covers 13 residues. The germline CDR1 and CDR2 sequences are MDHEN and SYDVKM. Trimming at V came to 7 bases and at J to 1 base, leaving 4 bases not matched to a gene. CDR3 sequence reads: CASIGGASYEQYF. For the CDR3, the DNA is TGTGCCAGCATAGGGGGCGCATCCTACGAGCAGTACTTC.

The J gene is TRBJ2-7, the V gene TRBV10-3; 8 positions match TRBD1. CDR1 ENHRY and CDR2 SYGVKD come from the germline V gene. V shed 8 bases and J 1 base; nucleotides not matched to a gene: 10. The CDR3 is 15 residues long. The CDR3 protein is CAILRTGQGSYEQYF. CDR3 nucleotides: TGTGCCATCCTTCGGACAGGGCAGGGGTCCTACGAGCAGTACTTC.

Only a few counts were recorded for this clone. V gene TRBV7-3 combines with J gene TRBJ1-2; no clear D gene. Germline lookup yields CDR1 SGHTA and CDR2 FQGTGA. Deletions cut 5 bases from V and 0 bases from J, with 13 bases between. This CDR3 is 15 amino acids long. CDR3 DNA sequence: TGTGCCAGCAGCCCACATATGGGAGCTAACTATGGCTACACCTTC. Translation: CASSPHMGANYGYTF.

The chain couples TRBV7-6 to TRBJ2-1; TRBD2 agrees at 7 bases. Germline trimming cut 1 base from V and 1 base from J; bases unmatched to any gene: 7. Per the germline V gene, CDR1 is SGHVS and CDR2 is FNYEAQ. The length of the CDR3 is 17 residues. The CDR3 here is CASSLEASGSSYNEQFF. CDR3 nucleotides: TGTGCCAGCAGCTTAGAGGCTAGCGGAAGTTCCTACAATGAGCAGTTCTTC. Combining the CDR3 with reference TRBV7-6 and TRBJ2-1 gives the whole variable domain GAGVSQSPRYKVTKRGQDVALRCDPISGHVSLYWYRQALGQGPEFLTYFNYEAQQDKSGLPNDRFSAERPEGSISTLTIQRTEQRDSAMYRCASSLEASGSSYNEQFFGPGTRLTVL.

V is TRBV9 and J is TRBJ2-7; 7 bases fit TRBD1. Losses at the gene ends were 4 bases for V and 0 bases for J; bases not matched to a gene: 10. The germline CDR1 and CDR2 sequences are SGDLS and YYNGEE. The CDR3 totals 16 residues. The CDR3 sequence: CASSPETGKSSYEQYF. Here the CDR3 DNA reads TGTGCCAGCAGCCCCGAGACAGGGAAAAGCTCCTACGAGCAGTACTTC. Based on the CDR3 plus reference TRBV9 and TRBJ2-7, the full variable domain is DSGVTQTPKHLITATGQRVTLRCSPRSGDLSVYWYQQSLDQGLQFLIQYYNGEERAKGNILERFSAQQFPDLHSELNLSSLELGDSALYFCASSPETGKSSYEQYFGPGTRLTVT.

The rearrangement uses TRBV28 and TRBJ2-7, with D tentatively TRBD2 (6 bases). V lost 2 bases and J lost 7, with 9 bases in between. Germline CDR1 and CDR2: MDHEN and SYDVKM. This CDR3 spans 12 amino acids. CDR3 loop: CASSLLAGEQYF. The CDR3 DNA reads TGTGCCAGCAGTTTACTCGCGGGGGAGCAGTACTTC.

V usage is TRBV10-1 and J usage is TRBJ2-3, with D hard to call. CDR1 WNHNN and CDR2 SYGVQD come from the germline V gene (reference sequence). Trimming cost V 4 bases and J 2 bases, with 7 bases left between them. The CDR3 totals 13 residues. CDR3 DNA sequence: TGCGCCAGCAGTGGGGCAGCCACAGATACGCAGTATTTT. Its translation: CASSGAATDTQYF.

The chain recombines TRBV18 with TRBJ2-1; TRBD1 matches 8 bases. V was clipped by 2 bases and J by 5 bases; unmatched bases: 5. CDR3 length: 15 amino acids. CDR1 KGHSH and CDR2 LQKENI come from the germline V gene. The chain's CDR3 is CASSPRQGLNNEQFF. CDR3 DNA sequence: TGTGCCAGCTCACCAAGACAGGGGTTAAACAATGAGCAGTTCTTC. Full variable domain (missing parts from reference TRBV18 and TRBJ2-1): NAGVMQNPRHLVRRRGQEARLRCSPMKGHSHVYWYRQLPEEGLKFMVYLQKENIIDESGMPKERFSAEFPKEGPSILRIQQVVRGDSAAYFCASSPRQGLNNEQFFGPGTRLTVL.

The V gene is TRBV30, the J gene TRBJ1-2; TRBD1 might be the D (6 bases). CDR3 length equals 13 residues. Germline-derived CDR1 and CDR2 are GTSNPN and SVGIG (reference sequence). The V gene lost 6 bases and the J gene lost 7 bases, with 18 bases spanning the gap. DNA of the CDR3: TGTGCCTGTCCTAACCCAGGGGTTCGTGGCTACACCTTC. Its translation is CACPNPGVRGYTF.

The genes are TRBV11-1 and TRBJ2-1; D is ambiguous. V lost 1 base, J lost 6 bases, and 4 bases lay in between. The CDR3 runs to 12 residues. The germline V gene encodes CDR1 SGHAT and CDR2 FQDESV (reference sequence). CDR3 DNA: TGTGCCAGCAGCTTAGTCGGCAATGAGCAGTTCTTC. Protein: CASSLVGNEQFF.

The chain combines TRBV19 with TRBJ1-2, with TRBD1 identical over 8 bases. Germline CDR1 and CDR2: LNHDA and SQIVND (reference sequence). V dropped 2 bases and J dropped 4; count of bases not matched to a gene: 9. The CDR3 has 16 amino acids. The CDR3: CASSIPTGTGSYGYTF. CDR3 coding DNA: TGTGCCAGTAGTATACCCACCGGGACAGGAAGCTATGGCTACACCTTC.

DNA for the CDR3: TGCGCCAGCAGCATCCGGGGGGAGCAGTACTTC. Amino acid sequence: CASSIRGEQYF. The chain links TRBV5-1 to TRBJ2-7, with a weak D call TRBD2 (6 bases). The CDR3 totals 11 residues. V was cut by 4 bases and J by 7 bases, with 9 bases left in between. The germline V gene has CDR1 SGHRS and CDR2 YFSETQ.

V and J are TRBV29-1 and TRBJ1-3; TRBD1 aligns across 8 bases. J was trimmed by 4 bases and V by 7 bases; bases with no gene match: 6. The CDR3 loop spans 13 amino acids. Germline V CDR1 and CDR2: SQVTM, ANQGSEA. The CDR3 nucleotides are TGCAGCGGGCTCCGGGACAGGGGAAACACCATATATTTT. It translates to CSGLRDRGNTIYF.

The rearrangement joins TRBV10-1 to TRBJ2-3; 7 bases are a match to TRBD2. CDR1 and CDR2 from the germline V gene are WNHNN and SYGVQD (reference sequence). Trimming took 0 bases from V and 1 from J; bases not matched to a gene: 10. CDR3 length: 18 amino acids. The CDR3 sequence is CASSESGAGPFGTDTQYF. CDR3 nucleotides: TGCGCCAGCAGTGAGTCTGGAGCGGGACCGTTCGGCACAGATACGCAGTATTTT.

The J gene is TRBJ2-1, the V gene TRBV9; TRBD1 agrees at 8 bases. Germline V gives CDR1 SGDLS, CDR2 YYNGEE. Trimming cost V 3 bases and J 3 bases; bases outside gene matches: 11. There are 17 residues in the CDR3. The CDR3 bases are TGTGCCAGCAGCGGGTATTGGAGACAGGGGCACTACAATGAGCAGTTCTTC. It codes for CASSGYWRQGHYNEQFF. The entire variable domain, with the rest obtained from reference TRBV9 and TRBJ2-1, is as follows: DSGVTQTPKHLITATGQRVTLRCSPRSGDLSVYWYQQSLDQGLQFLIQYYNGEERAKGNILERFSAQQFPDLHSELNLSSLELGDSALYFCASSGYWRQGHYNEQFFGPGTRLTVL.

CDR3 loop: CASSILGTVTGNYGYTF. CDR3 in DNA: TGTGCCAGCAGCATTCTTGGCACGGTGACAGGGAACTATGGCTACACCTTC. The rearrangement uses TRBV2 and TRBJ1-2; 7 nucleotides agree with TRBD1. The J segment lost 2 bases and the V segment lost 6 bases, leaving 15 bases of the junction unmatched. Germline CDR1 and CDR2: SNHLY and FYNNEI. This CDR3 is built from 17 residues.

The chain is built from TRBV5-5 and TRBJ1-1, with D hard to call. V lost 3 bases, J lost 1 base, and 4 bases lay in between. CDR1 SGHKS and CDR2 YYEKEE come from the germline V gene (reference sequence). The CDR3 runs 12 residues. CDR3 in amino acids: CASSSRNTEAFF. The CDR3 DNA reads TGTGCCAGCAGCTCCCGGAACACTGAAGCTTTCTTT.

The CDR3, as DNA: TGTGCCAGCAGTCCCGCTAGCGGGAGGACCCCTTTCTACAATGAGCAGTTCTTC. Protein product: CASSPASGRTPFYNEQFF. The chain is built from TRBV28 and TRBJ2-1, with 11 bases lining up with TRBD2. CDR3 size: 18 residues. The trim removed 5 bases at V and 3 bases at J, leaving 12 bases unmatched. In germline, CDR1 is MDHEN, CDR2 SYDVKM.

The chain recombines TRBV11-1 with TRBJ1-1, with D maybe TRBD1 (5 bases). This CDR3 comprises 13 residues. The V and J ends lost 2 bases and 4 bases respectively, with 8 bases between them. Germline loops: CDR1 SGHAT, CDR2 FQDESV (reference sequence). The CDR3 nucleotides read TGTGCCAGCAGCTTAAAGGGGCGCACTGAAGCTTTCTTT. The encoded protein is CASSLKGRTEAFF.

The rearrangement links TRBV7-9 to TRBJ2-3; tentative D call: TRBD2 (6 bases). The germline V and J ends were trimmed by 8 bases and 6 bases, with 6 bases remaining between them. The CDR3 consists of 10 residues. Germline values: CDR1 SEHNR, CDR2 FQNEAQ (reference sequence). CDR3 coding DNA: TGTGCCAGCCGGGGGGATACGCAGTATTTT. Translating it yields CASRGDTQYF.

V and J are TRBV15 and TRBJ2-7; 11 nucleotides match TRBD2. The V gene end was trimmed by 8 bases and the J gene end by 5 bases; junction bases not matched to a gene: 5. Per germline, CDR1 LNHNV and CDR2 YYDKDF (reference sequence). The CDR3 is 13 residues long. The CDR3 nucleotides read TGTGCCACCTCCGGGACTAGCGGACACGAGCAGTACTTC. Its protein product is CATSGTSGHEQYF.